The next 21 T cell receptor beta chains were all read from a single sample in a study of T cells after yellow fever vaccination (dated by TCRdb to between 2017 and 2020). To prepare the library, 5' RACE was applied. For sequencing, an Illumina HiSeq 2500 was employed. TCRdb redid the processing of the public reads, applying fastp at Q25 and MiXCR, and retained in-frame beta chains. A single entry per CDR3 protein holds the most common genes and DNA from its merged rows. In this sample the table shows 65,000 to 70,000 distinct CDR3 sequences, roughly 6% of which occur a single time. Jointly, the top ten make up 2.2% of the sample. The sample's treatment or condition label, decoded: live attenuated yellow fever vaccine strain. This sample comprised CD4+ T cells sorted from PBMCs, obtained roughly 14 days after the first yellow fever vaccination. All receptors derive from a man in his late teens or twenties who received the YFV17D yellow fever vaccine.

This clonotype was observed many times. The rearrangement joins TRBV5-1 to TRBJ2-3, with a weak D call TRBD2 (5 bases). V lost 2 bases and J 1 base, leaving 8 bases between the germline ends. The V gene's germline CDR1 is SGHRS and CDR2 YFSETQ. This CDR3 has 14 residues. Here the CDR3 reads CASSLPAGTDTQYF. Here the CDR3 DNA reads TGCGCCAGCAGCTTACCAGCGGGCACAGATACGCAGTATTTT.

By frequency in the sample, this clonotype is medium-sized. This chain joins TRBV5-1 and TRBJ2-5; D perhaps matches TRBD1 (6 bases). The CDR3 has 14 residues. V was clipped by 2 bases and J by 5 bases, with 13 bases between them. Per the germline V gene, CDR1 is SGHRS and CDR2 is YFSETQ. CDR3 nucleotide sequence: TGCGCCAGCAGCTTACTGGGGGCGTTGGAGACCCAGTACTTC. Translating gives CASSLLGALETQYF.

This clonotype has a count of ten or more. The rearrangement uses TRBV20-1 and TRBJ1-4, with TRBD1 matching over 8 bases. Trimming at V came to 0 bases and at J to 8 bases, leaving 14 bases not matched to a gene. CDR3 length equals 17 residues. CDR1 DFQATT and CDR2 SNEGSKA come from the germline V gene (reference sequence). The CDR3 is CSARDRAGGGLHEKLFF. DNA for the CDR3: TGCAGTGCTAGAGACCGGGCAGGGGGCGGTCTCCACGAAAAACTGTTTTTT.

This clonotype was recorded at least ten times. This sequence joins TRBV7-2 and TRBJ1-2, with D possibly TRBD1 on 6 matching bases. V was pared by 2 bases and J by 4 bases, with 11 bases between. CDR1 and CDR2 (germline): SGHTA, FQGNSA. This CDR3 region has 14 residues. CDR3 amino acids: CASSLNRDTYGYTF. In DNA form, the CDR3 reads TGTGCCAGCAGCTTAAACCGGGACACCTATGGCTACACCTTC.

This clonotype was detected many times. The chain is built from TRBV20-1 and TRBJ1-6; D possibly corresponds to TRBD1 (5 bases). The CDR3 spans 13 residues. V was cut by 3 bases and J by 7 bases, with 10 bases left in between. The V gene's germline CDR1 is DFQATT and CDR2 SNEGSKA (reference sequence). The CDR3 loop is CSASGRANSPLHF. The CDR3 region has the DNA TGCAGTGCTAGTGGCAGGGCGAATTCACCCCTCCACTTT.

In its sample, this clonotype was seen many times. CDR3 nucleotide sequence: TGCGCCAGCAGCTTGGTTGGGGGTCCCACTGAAGCTTTCTTT. Translated: CASSLVGGPTEAFF. The chain couples TRBV5-1 to TRBJ1-1; possibly TRBD1 for D (5 bases). The V and J ends lost 0 bases and 4 bases respectively, with 10 bases between them. Germline CDR1 reads SGHRS; CDR2 reads YFSETQ. CDR3 length: 14 amino acids.

This clonotype was detected ten times or more. The rearrangement joins TRBV6-1 to TRBJ1-5; D is undetermined. Trimming pared 4 bases from V and 1 base from J, leaving 11 bases between. Germline lookup yields CDR1 MNHNS and CDR2 SASEGT. The CDR3 extends over 15 amino acids. The CDR3, as DNA: TGTGCCAGCAGTGCCCGGGCACTCAGCAATCAGCCCCAGCATTTT. Translation gives CASSARALSNQPQHF.

Ten or more counts support this clonotype. The chain uses TRBV20-1 and TRBJ1-1, with TRBD1 as a possible D gene (5 bases). Germline CDR1 DFQATT, CDR2 SNEGSKA (reference sequence). The CDR3 spans 11 residues. The ends were cut back, 5 bases at V and 4 bases at J, with 8 bases in the middle. The CDR3 sequence: CSAYGGTEAFF. DNA of the CDR3: TGCAGTGCTTACGGGGGCACTGAAGCTTTCTTT.

At least ten counts were recorded for this clonotype. The chain has TRBV6-1 and TRBJ1-1, with a tentative D call TRBD1 (6 bases). Trimming left V 6 bases short and J 4 bases short, with 18 bases between. CDR3 length: 15 residues. Per the germline V gene, CDR1 is MNHNS and CDR2 is SASEGT. This chain's CDR3 is CASRGAGTSGTEAFF. The DNA of the CDR3 is TGTGCCAGCAGGGGGGCCGGGACATCAGGCACTGAAGCTTTCTTT.

This clonotype appeared a few times. The J gene is TRBJ1-4, the V gene TRBV29-1; D unclear. In germline, CDR1 is SQVTM, CDR2 ANQGSEA. The CDR3 extends over 12 amino acids. V was trimmed by 7 bases and J by 4 bases, leaving 10 bases between them. CDR3 amino acids: CSAGSDNEKLFF. As DNA, the CDR3 is TGCAGCGCCGGTTCGGATAATGAAAAACTGTTTTTT.

There are many counts of this clonotype. The rearrangement uses TRBV20-1 and TRBJ2-3; D is unresolved. Trimming took 5 bases from V and 7 from J, leaving 19 bases between them. Germline CDR1 DFQATT, CDR2 SNEGSKA (reference sequence). The CDR3 runs to 14 residues. The CDR3 DNA follows: TGCAGTGCTCACAAGGTCGCCCAGCCGAATACGCAGTATTTT. This encodes CSAHKVAQPNTQYF.

At least ten counts were recorded for this clonotype. The chain combines TRBV7-9 with TRBJ2-1; TRBD2 might be the D (5 bases). Trimming left V 8 bases short and J 9 bases short, with 14 bases between. CDR1 and CDR2 from the germline V gene are SEHNR and FQNEAQ (reference sequence). The CDR3 consists of 12 residues. The CDR3 DNA is TGTGCCAGCTCTATCAGGAGCGGTGAGCAGTTCTTC. Translation gives CASSIRSGEQFF.

The sample holds many counts of this clonotype. The CDR3 sequence is CASNSWVVPLYEQYV. CDR3 in DNA: TGTGCCAGCAACTCTTGGGTGGTACCTCTTTACGAGCAGTACGTC. The rearrangement links TRBV12-3 or TRBV12-4 to TRBJ2-7; D is uncertain. CDR3 size: 15 residues. Between the trimmed V and J ends, which lost 7 bases and 4 bases, there was a span of 20 bases.

This clonotype has at least ten counts. The DNA for the CDR3 is TGCGCCAGCAGCCCATCGATGTTTATAGGGGCAGTTAGCACAGATACGCAGTATTTT. Protein sequence: CASSPSMFIGAVSTDTQYF. This chain joins TRBV4-3 and TRBJ2-3, with D possibly TRBD1 on 5 matching bases. Germline-derived CDR1 and CDR2 are LGHNA and YSLEER. This CDR3 comprises 19 residues. V lost 4 bases, J lost 0 bases, and 23 bases lay in between.

This clonotype has more than one count but fewer than ten. J is TRBJ1-3 and V is TRBV5-6; tentatively, D is TRBD1 (5 bases). The V and J ends lost 3 bases and 2 bases respectively, with 15 bases between them. CDR3 size: 16 residues. CDR1 is SGHDT, CDR2 YYEEEE, per germline. In DNA form, the CDR3 reads TGTGCCAGCAGCTCAACCCCATCAGGGACTGGAAACACCATATATTTT. Amino acid sequence: CASSSTPSGTGNTIYF.

This clonotype was detected ten times or more. The chain recombines TRBV5-1 with TRBJ1-2; D is uncertain. The length of the CDR3 is 13 residues. Trimming took off 2 bases at V and 7 bases at J, with 12 bases between the two ends. CDR1 SGHRS and CDR2 YFSETQ come from the germline V gene. The CDR3 reads CASSFGETPGYTF. CDR3 in DNA: TGCGCCAGCAGCTTCGGGGAAACCCCTGGCTACACCTTC.

At least ten counts were recorded for this clonotype. The chain links TRBV5-6 to TRBJ1-1, with D possibly being TRBD1 (5 bases). The CDR3 has 16 amino acids. The ends were cut back, 0 bases at V and 4 bases at J, with 16 bases in the middle. CDR1 is SGHDT and CDR2 is YYEEEE in the germline V gene. The CDR3 DNA reads as TGTGCCAGCAGCTTGGGGCAGGGCGGGTTGCGCACTGAAGCTTTCTTT. This translates into CASSLGQGGLRTEAFF.

This sequence joins TRBV4-2 and TRBJ1-2; TRBD1 is a possible D gene (6 bases). The CDR3 is 14 residues long. Looked up from germline, CDR1 is LGHNA and CDR2 is YNFKEQ. Trimming stripped 6 bases from V and 5 bases from J, with 16 bases between. In DNA, the CDR3 is TGTGCCAGCAGTCAACCAACAGGGTTTTATGGCTACACCTTC. Translated, it gives CASSQPTGFYGYTF.

This clonotype was counted at least ten times. The rearrangement uses TRBV12-3 or TRBV12-4 and TRBJ2-5, with no clear D. Trimming removed 5 bases at V and 5 bases at J, with 9 bases between. CDR3 size: 12 residues. Here the CDR3 DNA reads TGTGCCAGCAGTCTCGAAAGGGAGACCCAGTACTTC. Translated: CASSLERETQYF.

This clonotype has at least ten counts. The chain recombines TRBV5-1 with TRBJ2-2; TRBD2 matches at 8 bases. The CDR3 length is 16 residues. V gave up 4 bases and J gave up 6 bases; unmatched junction bases: 11. Germline V gene sequence: CDR1 SGHRS, CDR2 YFSETQ. This CDR3 reads CASSRAPGLAPGELFF. The DNA of the CDR3 is TGCGCCAGCAGCCGGGCCCCCGGACTAGCCCCCGGGGAGCTGTTTTTT.

Of note for this clonotype: A much more abundant neighbour one base away suggests this may be a read error. The chain combines TRBV19 with TRBJ1-2; D might be TRBD1 (5 bases). The CDR3 is 14 residues long. V was clipped by 7 bases and J by 7 bases, with 19 bases between them. Germline V gene data show CDR1 as LNHDA and CDR2 as SQIVND (reference sequence). The chain's CDR3 is CASIADPGRPGYTF. The CDR3 bases are TGTGCCAGTATTGCCGATCCAGGGAGGCCTGGCTACACCTTC.